The 29 T cell receptor beta chains given below trace back to one sample, sequenced in a study of beta chain features in type 1 diabetes. Since all of the isolated RNA was reverse transcribed, expressed TCRB transcripts were what got sequenced. Method: immunoSEQ multiplex PCR; TCRdb's copy keeps in-frame clones and lacks some. In the table there are 350,000 to 400,000 clones, approximately 15% of which are singletons. The sequenced material came from naive CD4+ T cells from blood. The receptors here all came from a woman younger than 35 in good health.

This clone occurred a few times. The chain joins TRBV11-2 to TRBJ1-4; 9 positions match TRBD1. V dropped 1 base and J dropped 7; count of bases not matched to a gene: 4. The CDR3 loop spans 15 amino acids. Germline-derived CDR1 and CDR2 are SGHAT and FQNNGV. This CDR3 is CASSLVGQGTEKLFF. The CDR3 DNA reads as TGTGCCAGCAGCTTAGTAGGACAGGGGACTGAAAAACTGTTTTTT.

This rearrangement joins TRBV2 to TRBJ2-1; 11 bases align to TRBD2. The CDR3 consists of 16 residues. The V segment lost 6 bases and the J segment 7 bases; nucleotides outside the gene matches: 11. In germline, CDR1 is SNHLY, CDR2 FYNNEI. The CDR3 region is CASRGNPGTSGNEQFF. The CDR3 nucleotides are TGTGCCAGCAGGGGCAATCCCGGGACTAGCGGAAATGAGCAGTTCTTC.

The chain carries TRBV7-9 and TRBJ1-5, with 7 bases fitting TRBD1. Germline values: CDR1 SEHNR, CDR2 FQNEAQ (reference sequence). V shed 5 bases, J shed 4 bases, and the junction held 11 bases outside the gene matches. The length of the CDR3 is 16 residues. Here the CDR3 reads CASSPDKGAWNQPQHF. The CDR3 nucleotides are TGTGCCAGCAGCCCAGACAAGGGGGCATGGAATCAGCCCCAGCATTTT.

The V and J genes are TRBV9 and TRBJ2-2, with 8 nucleotides matching TRBD1. CDR3 size: 16 residues. Germline loops: CDR1 SGDLS, CDR2 YYNGEE. V was clipped by 3 bases and J by 0 bases; unmatched bases: 4. CDR3 in amino acids: CASSGRQGSNTGELFF. In DNA, the CDR3 is TGTGCCAGCAGCGGCAGACAGGGGTCGAACACCGGGGAGCTGTTTTTT.

The chain links TRBV5-4 to TRBJ2-5, with TRBD2 matching 7 bases. The CDR3 is 17 amino acids. V lost 0 bases, J lost 2 bases, and 10 bases stayed unmatched. CDR1 and CDR2 (germline): SGHNT, YYREEE (reference sequence). The CDR3 nucleotides are TGTGCCAGCAGCTTGGGCGGTTCGGCGGGAGCTCAAGAGACCCAGTACTTC. Its translation: CASSLGGSAGAQETQYF.

This clone was picked up a small number of times. The chain has TRBV5-1 and TRBJ2-1, with 7 bases fitting TRBD2. Germline assignment: CDR1 SGHRS and CDR2 YFSETQ. V lost 4 bases to trimming and J lost 4 bases; unmatched junction nucleotides: 5. The CDR3 is made up of 14 amino acids. CDR3 DNA: TGCGCCAGCAGCCATGGGGGGGAGTACAATGAGCAGTTCTTC. Translation: CASSHGGEYNEQFF.

V and J are TRBV30 and TRBJ2-7; 10 positions agree with TRBD1. Germline CDR1 reads GTSNPN; CDR2 reads SVGIG (reference sequence). This CDR3 has 15 residues. Trimming removed 2 bases from V and 3 bases from J; junction bases left unmatched: 7. CDR3 coding DNA: TGTGCCTGGAGTTCACTAGGACAGGGGGTCTACGAGCAGTACTTC. Amino acid sequence: CAWSSLGQGVYEQYF.

The sample holds a few counts of this clone. The chain couples TRBV28 to TRBJ1-1; D possibly corresponds to TRBD1 (5 bases). The CDR3 is made up of 15 amino acids. Trimming cost V 3 bases and J 4 bases, with 15 bases left between them. Per the germline V gene, CDR1 is MDHEN and CDR2 is SYDVKM. The CDR3 sequence is CASSFRGRWGTEAFF. CDR3 in DNA: TGTGCCAGCAGTTTTAGGGGCAGATGGGGCACTGAAGCTTTCTTT.

The chain joins TRBV5-4 to TRBJ2-3, with 8 bases that match TRBD2. Germline V gives CDR1 SGHNT, CDR2 YYREEE (reference sequence). V shed 8 bases, J shed 2 bases, and the junction held 7 bases outside the gene matches. CDR3 length equals 14 residues. CDR3 nucleotides: TGTGCCAGTCAAGCGGGAGCCCACACAGATACGCAGTATTTT. Translating gives CASQAGAHTDTQYF.

The chain combines TRBV30 with TRBJ1-1, with D possibly being TRBD1 (5 bases). V gave up 2 bases and J gave up 7 bases, with 14 bases separating them. From germline, CDR1 is GTSNPN and CDR2 SVGIG (reference sequence). This CDR3 spans 13 amino acids. CDR3 nucleotides: TGTGCCTGGAGTCAACCTGGGGCAGTTGAAGCTTTCTTT. This encodes CAWSQPGAVEAFF.

This chain links TRBV30 with TRBJ1-5; 10 nucleotides agree with TRBD1. Germline V gene data show CDR1 as GTSNPN and CDR2 as SVGIG (reference sequence). The CDR3 is 15 amino acids. J was trimmed by 4 bases and V by 2 bases; bases with no gene match: 5. In DNA form, the CDR3 reads TGTGCCTGGAGTCCAGACAGGGGGCTTAATCAGCCCCAGCATTTT. Protein sequence: CAWSPDRGLNQPQHF. Combining the CDR3 with reference TRBV30 and TRBJ1-5 gives the whole variable domain SQTIHQWPATLVQPVGSPLSLECTVEGTSNPNLYWYRQAAGRGLQLLFYSVGIGQISSEVPQNLSASRPQDRQFILSSKKLLLSDSGFYLCAWSPDRGLNQPQHFGDGTRLSIL.

This chain connects TRBV7-2 to TRBJ2-1; 13 nucleotides align to TRBD2. CDR1 and CDR2 (germline): SGHTA, FQGNSA. The CDR3 covers 15 residues. The V and J ends lost 4 bases and 6 bases, in that order; junction bases with no gene match: 3. CDR3 in amino acids: CASSSTSGGTNEQFF. CDR3 DNA: TGTGCCAGCAGCTCGACTAGCGGGGGGACCAATGAGCAGTTCTTC.

The chain carries TRBV19 and TRBJ2-7; perhaps TRBD1 as D (6 bases). Trimming cost V 4 bases and J 3 bases, with 10 bases left between them. The CDR3 runs to 13 residues. Per germline, CDR1 LNHDA and CDR2 SQIVND (reference sequence). The CDR3 coding sequence is TGTGCCAGTAGTAGGGACACCGACTACGAGCAGTACTTC. This gives the protein CASSRDTDYEQYF.

The rearrangement links TRBV29-1 to TRBJ1-3, with 8 nucleotides matching TRBD1. The trim removed 7 bases at V and 0 bases at J, leaving 5 bases unmatched. CDR1 SQVTM and CDR2 ANQGSEA come from the germline V gene. CDR3 length: 14 amino acids. CDR3 in amino acids: CSGHTGGSGNTIYF. CDR3 nucleotide sequence: TGCAGCGGCCACACAGGGGGCTCTGGAAACACCATATATTTT.

The J gene is TRBJ2-3, the V gene TRBV10-2; 11 nucleotides match TRBD2. Trimming at V came to 6 bases and at J to 2 bases, leaving 7 bases not matched to a gene. The CDR3 is made up of 16 amino acids. Germline V gene lookup returns CDR1 WSHSY and CDR2 SAAADI. The CDR3 reads CASRGGTSGNTDTQYF. CDR3 DNA: TGCGCCAGCAGAGGGGGGACTAGCGGTAACACAGATACGCAGTATTTT.

This clone was recorded a few times. The chain links TRBV7-2 to TRBJ2-7; a possible D gene is TRBD2 (5 bases). Germline values: CDR1 SGHTA, CDR2 FQGNSA. This CDR3 region has 13 residues. Trimming removed 4 bases at V and 4 bases at J, with 11 bases between. DNA of the CDR3: TGTGCCAGCAGCTCGCCGGGAAAGTACGAGCAGTACTTC. It codes for CASSSPGKYEQYF.

This clone has just a few counts. V gene TRBV30 combines with J gene TRBJ1-4, with a weak D call TRBD1 (5 bases). Trimming removed 0 bases from V and 4 bases from J, with 18 bases in between. This CDR3 region has 17 residues. CDR1 is GTSNPN and CDR2 is SVGIG in the germline V gene (reference sequence). CDR3: CAWSVNSRRRGNEKLFF. CDR3 DNA: TGTGCCTGGAGTGTCAACAGTAGAAGAAGGGGTAATGAAAAACTGTTTTTT.

This clone was detected only a few times. V and J are TRBV5-4 and TRBJ2-7, with TRBD1 matching 8 bases. CDR3 length: 14 residues. V lost 5 bases to trimming and J lost 9 bases; unmatched junction nucleotides: 13. Germline lookup yields CDR1 SGHNT and CDR2 YYREEE (reference sequence). CDR3 DNA: TGTGCCAGCAGTTTGACAGGGGCCACTGAGTTGCAGTACTTC. It specifies CASSLTGATELQYF.

The chain has TRBV29-1 and TRBJ1-5; a weak D match, TRBD1 (5 bases). With 8 bases removed from V and 6 bases from J, the gap between germline ends came to 14 bases. The CDR3 sequence is 12 residues long. Germline CDR1 is SQVTM and CDR2 is ANQGSEA. Here the CDR3 reads CSSGGVGQPQHF. The CDR3 nucleotides read TGCAGCAGTGGAGGGGTTGGTCAGCCCCAGCATTTT. The whole variable domain, remainder taken from reference TRBV29-1 and TRBJ1-5, is SAVISQKPSRDICQRGTSLTIQCQVDSQVTMMFWYRQQPGQSLTLIATANQGSEATYESGFVIDKFPISRPNLTFSTLTVSNMSPEDSSIYLCSSGGVGQPQHFGDGTRLSIL.

V usage is TRBV9 and J usage is TRBJ2-5; 7 bases line up with TRBD2. With 0 bases clipped from V and 2 bases from J, the junction kept 7 bases outside the gene matches. CDR3 size: 16 residues. Germline V gene data show CDR1 as SGDLS and CDR2 as YYNGEE. This chain's CDR3 is CASSVATGGPQETQYF. CDR3 coding DNA: TGTGCCAGCAGCGTAGCTACGGGGGGACCTCAAGAGACCCAGTACTTC. Complete variable domain (other parts from reference TRBV9 and TRBJ2-5): DSGVTQTPKHLITATGQRVTLRCSPRSGDLSVYWYQQSLDQGLQFLIQYYNGEERAKGNILERFSAQQFPDLHSELNLSSLELGDSALYFCASSVATGGPQETQYFGPGTRLLVL.

This clone was found a few times. The CDR3 loop is CASSASPGDRERHGYTF. The CDR3 DNA reads as TGTGCCAGCAGCGCTTCCCCTGGGGACAGGGAAAGGCATGGCTACACCTTC. The V call is TRBV9, the J call TRBJ1-2; 9 bases are a match to TRBD1. V lost 3 bases, J lost 6 bases, and 15 bases stayed unmatched. Germline loops: CDR1 SGDLS, CDR2 YYNGEE. CDR3 length: 17 residues.

This clone turned up a few times. V gene TRBV30 combines with J gene TRBJ2-4; D is ambiguous. The CDR3 totals 15 residues. Per germline, CDR1 GTSNPN and CDR2 SVGIG (reference sequence). V was trimmed by 4 bases and J by 0 bases, leaving 13 bases between them. Written as DNA, the CDR3 is TGTGCCTGGAAAGAAACAGAGCTAGCCAAAAACATTCAGTACTTC. Amino acid sequence: CAWKETELAKNIQYF.

This clone was seen a handful of times. Other DNA sequences from this sample encode an identical CDR3 as well. The chain employs TRBV30 and TRBJ2-7; TRBD1 matches at 11 bases. The V and J ends lost 3 bases and 3 bases, in that order; junction bases with no gene match: 7. This CDR3 spans 15 amino acids. The V gene's germline CDR1 is GTSNPN and CDR2 SVGIG (reference sequence). The chain's CDR3 is CAWSAPGTGGYEQYF. Here the CDR3 DNA reads TGTGCCTGGAGCGCACCCGGGACAGGGGGCTACGAGCAGTACTTC.

CDR3 in DNA: TGTGCCAGCAGTGGCGACAGGGCCTACTATGGCTACACCTTC. Its protein product is CASSGDRAYYGYTF. The J gene is TRBJ1-2, the V gene TRBV28, with TRBD1 identical over 7 bases. V lost 5 bases, J lost 3 bases, and 6 bases stayed unmatched. This CDR3 has 14 residues. The germline V gene has CDR1 MDHEN and CDR2 SYDVKM.

This clone was found a few times. In DNA form, the CDR3 reads TGTGCCAGCAGCTTTCTCCGGGAGAGCTCCTACAATGAGCAGTTCTTC. It translates to CASSFLRESSYNEQFF. This chain connects TRBV5-4 to TRBJ2-1; D possibly corresponds to TRBD2 (6 bases). Germline V lookup: CDR1 SGHNT, CDR2 YYREEE (reference sequence). The CDR3 length is 16 residues. V lost 2 bases, J lost 0 bases, and 12 bases lay in between.

As concerns this clone: In the same sample, other DNA sequences code for this CDR3. This chain links TRBV5-1 with TRBJ2-1; 12 bases match TRBD2. Germline CDR1 is SGHRS and CDR2 is YFSETQ. Losses at the gene ends were 4 bases for V and 0 bases for J; bases not matched to a gene: 2. This CDR3 comprises 16 residues. CDR3 sequence reads: CASSLGLAGSYNEQFF. The CDR3 coding sequence is TGCGCCAGCAGCCTGGGACTAGCGGGCTCCTACAATGAGCAGTTCTTC.

The rearrangement joins TRBV5-1 to TRBJ2-1; the D gene is possibly TRBD2 (7 bases). This CDR3 spans 11 amino acids. The V gene's germline CDR1 is SGHRS and CDR2 YFSETQ. Trimming stripped 4 bases from V and 10 bases from J, with 9 bases between. Here the CDR3 reads CASSPGGEQFF. CDR3 nucleotide sequence: TGCGCCAGCAGCCCGGGGGGCGAGCAGTTCTTC.

J is TRBJ2-5 and V is TRBV4-2, with 9 bases matching TRBD2. V lost 1 base to trimming and J lost 0 bases; unmatched junction nucleotides: 3. CDR3 size: 16 residues. Germline V gene data show CDR1 as LGHNA and CDR2 as YNFKEQ. The CDR3 sequence is CASSQGSGGYQETQYF. The CDR3 nucleotides read TGTGCCAGCAGCCAAGGGAGCGGGGGGTACCAAGAGACCCAGTACTTC.

The chain joins TRBV5-1 to TRBJ1-2, with 8 bases fitting TRBD1. The CDR3 spans 14 residues. Germline V gene data show CDR1 as SGHRS and CDR2 as YFSETQ. V gave up 4 bases and J gave up 5 bases; unmatched junction bases: 7. The CDR3 loop reads CASSPDRVRYGYTF. As DNA, the CDR3 is TGCGCCAGCAGCCCGGACAGGGTCCGATATGGCTACACCTTC. The whole variable domain, filled in from reference TRBV5-1 and TRBJ1-2, reads KAGVTQTPRYLIKTRGQQVTLSCSPISGHRSVSWYQQTPGQGLQFLFEYFSETQRNKGNFPGRFSGRQFSNSRSEMNVSTLELGDSALYLCASSPDRVRYGYTFGSGTRLTVV.